The clone carrying this T cell receptor (beta chain) appeared a few times. Its antigen is unidentified. These data originate in a study of T cell repertoires in cytomegalovirus infection. V lost 1 base, J lost 3 bases, and 12 bases lay in between. The CDR3 has 15 amino acids. Germline-derived CDR1 and CDR2 are LGHDT and YNNKEL (reference sequence). TCRdb fed the reads into MiXCR, producing one record per CDR3 protein. The sample lists about 110,000 distinct CDR3 sequences, roughly 31% occurring once. The TCR originated in a human donor in good health (CMV status not recorded). Some clones in this sample may be carry-over from other donors' samples. The chain is built from TRBV3-1 and TRBJ2-5; possibly TRBD2 for D (5 bases). The material sequenced was CD8+ T cells from cultured PBMCs, taken from culture after CMV antigen stimulation. The CDR3 here is CASSQGGIKEETQYF. The CDR3 DNA reads as TGTGCCAGCAGCCAAGGAGGGATCAAGGAAGAGACCCAGTACTTC.